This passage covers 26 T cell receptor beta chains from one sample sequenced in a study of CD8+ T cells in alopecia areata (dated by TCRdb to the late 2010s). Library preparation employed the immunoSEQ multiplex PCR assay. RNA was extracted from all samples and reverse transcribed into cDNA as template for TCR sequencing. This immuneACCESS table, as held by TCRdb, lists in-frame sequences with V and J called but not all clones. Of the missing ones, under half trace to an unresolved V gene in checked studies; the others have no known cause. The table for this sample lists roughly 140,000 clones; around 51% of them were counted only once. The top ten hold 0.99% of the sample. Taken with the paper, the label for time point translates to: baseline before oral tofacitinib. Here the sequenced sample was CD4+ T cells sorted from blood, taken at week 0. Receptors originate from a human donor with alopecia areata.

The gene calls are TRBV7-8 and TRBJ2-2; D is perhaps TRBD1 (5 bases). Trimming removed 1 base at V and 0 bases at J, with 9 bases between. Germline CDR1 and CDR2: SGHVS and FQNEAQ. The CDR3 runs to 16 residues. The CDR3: CASSLGGPANTGELFF. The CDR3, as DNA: TGTGCCAGCAGCTTAGGGGGCCCCGCGAACACCGGGGAGCTGTTTTTT.

The chain's CDR3 is CASSANRSTNEKLFF. The CDR3 DNA is TGTGCCAGCAGCGCAAACAGATCAACTAATGAAAAACTGTTTTTT. This sequence joins TRBV9 and TRBJ1-4; no definite D call. The CDR3 is 15 amino acids. Trimming stripped 3 bases from V and 0 bases from J, with 9 bases between. Germline lookup yields CDR1 SGDLS and CDR2 YYNGEE.

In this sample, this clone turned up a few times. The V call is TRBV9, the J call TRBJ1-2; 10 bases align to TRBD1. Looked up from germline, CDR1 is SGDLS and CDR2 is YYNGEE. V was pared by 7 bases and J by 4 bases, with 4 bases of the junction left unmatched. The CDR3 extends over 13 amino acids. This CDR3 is CASGTGDFYGYTF. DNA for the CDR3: TGTGCCAGCGGGACAGGGGACTTCTATGGCTACACCTTC.

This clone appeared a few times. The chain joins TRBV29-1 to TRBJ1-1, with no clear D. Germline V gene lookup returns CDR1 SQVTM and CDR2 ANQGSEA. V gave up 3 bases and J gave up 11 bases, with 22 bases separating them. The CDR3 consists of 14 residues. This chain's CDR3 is CSVDSGTSRIGAFF. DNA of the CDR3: TGCAGCGTTGATTCCGGTACGAGTCGGATTGGGGCTTTCTTT.

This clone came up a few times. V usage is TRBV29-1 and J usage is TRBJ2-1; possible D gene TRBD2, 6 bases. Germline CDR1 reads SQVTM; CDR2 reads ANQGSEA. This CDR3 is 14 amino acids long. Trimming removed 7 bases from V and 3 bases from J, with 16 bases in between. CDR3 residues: CSGRGATYYNEQFF. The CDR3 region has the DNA TGCAGCGGCCGCGGGGCTACTTACTACAATGAGCAGTTCTTC.

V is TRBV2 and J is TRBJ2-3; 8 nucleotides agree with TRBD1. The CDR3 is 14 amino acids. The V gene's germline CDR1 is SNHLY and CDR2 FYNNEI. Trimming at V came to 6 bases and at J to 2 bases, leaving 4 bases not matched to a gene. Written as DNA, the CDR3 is TGTGCCAGCAGCAGGACAGGGACCACAGATACGCAGTATTTT. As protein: CASSRTGTTDTQYF.

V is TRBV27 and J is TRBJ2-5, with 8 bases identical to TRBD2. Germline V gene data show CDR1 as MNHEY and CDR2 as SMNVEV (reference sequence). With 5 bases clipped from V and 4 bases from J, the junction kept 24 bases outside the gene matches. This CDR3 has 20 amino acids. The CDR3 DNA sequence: TGTGCCAGCAGTAGGCAGGCCCCAACCCCAATAGCGGGATGGGCAGAGACCCAGTACTTC. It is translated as CASSRQAPTPIAGWAETQYF.

The CDR3: CSVRSGGSSYEQYF. CDR3 DNA: TGCAGCGTCCGGTCGGGGGGAAGCTCCTACGAGCAGTACTTC. V gene TRBV29-1 combines with J gene TRBJ2-7; TRBD2 aligns across 7 bases. J was trimmed by 0 bases and V by 6 bases; bases with no gene match: 8. Germline values: CDR1 SQVTM, CDR2 ANQGSEA. The CDR3 length is 14 residues.

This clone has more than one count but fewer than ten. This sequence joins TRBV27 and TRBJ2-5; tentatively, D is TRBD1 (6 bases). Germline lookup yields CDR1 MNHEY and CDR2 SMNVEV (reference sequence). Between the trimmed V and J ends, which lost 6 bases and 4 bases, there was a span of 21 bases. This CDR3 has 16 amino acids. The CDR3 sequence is CASSRSGVGAGETQYF. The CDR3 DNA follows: TGTGCCAGCAGCCGTTCTGGGGTGGGGGCTGGAGAGACCCAGTACTTC.

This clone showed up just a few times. CDR3 protein: CSVEGQGDEKLFF. The CDR3 DNA sequence: TGCAGCGTTGAAGGACAGGGGGATGAAAAACTGTTTTTT. J is TRBJ1-4 and V is TRBV29-1; 9 nucleotides agree with TRBD1. Trimming took 1 base from V and 6 from J; bases not matched to a gene: 0. The CDR3 is 13 residues long. Germline CDR1 and CDR2: SQVTM and ANQGSEA.

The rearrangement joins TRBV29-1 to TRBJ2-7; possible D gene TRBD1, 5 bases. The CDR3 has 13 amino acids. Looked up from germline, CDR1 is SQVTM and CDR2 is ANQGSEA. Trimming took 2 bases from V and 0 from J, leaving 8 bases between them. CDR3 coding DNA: TGCAGCGTTGAATCCAGGGACTCCTACGAGCAGTACTTC. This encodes CSVESRDSYEQYF.

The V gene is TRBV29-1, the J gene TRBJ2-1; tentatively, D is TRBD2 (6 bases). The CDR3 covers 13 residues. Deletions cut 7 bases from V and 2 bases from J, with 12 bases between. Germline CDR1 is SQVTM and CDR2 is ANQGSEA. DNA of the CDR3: TGCAGCGGGGGGGAGGTCCCCTACAATGAGCAGTTCTTC. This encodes CSGGEVPYNEQFF.

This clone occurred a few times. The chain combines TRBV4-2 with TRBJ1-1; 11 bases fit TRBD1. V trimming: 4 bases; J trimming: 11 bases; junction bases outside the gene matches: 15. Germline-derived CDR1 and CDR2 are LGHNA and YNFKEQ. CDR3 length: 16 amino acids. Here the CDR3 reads CASSPQPGQGALGAFF. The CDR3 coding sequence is TGTGCCAGCAGCCCCCAGCCCGGACAGGGGGCGTTGGGGGCTTTCTTT.

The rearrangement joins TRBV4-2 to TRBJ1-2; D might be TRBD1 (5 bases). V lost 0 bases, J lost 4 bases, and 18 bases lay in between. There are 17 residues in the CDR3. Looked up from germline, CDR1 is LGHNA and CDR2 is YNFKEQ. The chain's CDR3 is CASSQDRQSTLSYGYTF. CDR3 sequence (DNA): TGTGCCAGCAGCCAAGATAGACAGTCAACCTTGAGCTATGGCTACACCTTC.

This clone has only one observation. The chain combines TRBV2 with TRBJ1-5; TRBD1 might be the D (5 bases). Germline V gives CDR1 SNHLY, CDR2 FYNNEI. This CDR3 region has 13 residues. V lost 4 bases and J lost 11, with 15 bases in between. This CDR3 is CASSAVSGGTQHF. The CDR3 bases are TGTGCCAGCAGTGCAGTCAGCGGGGGGACCCAGCATTTT.

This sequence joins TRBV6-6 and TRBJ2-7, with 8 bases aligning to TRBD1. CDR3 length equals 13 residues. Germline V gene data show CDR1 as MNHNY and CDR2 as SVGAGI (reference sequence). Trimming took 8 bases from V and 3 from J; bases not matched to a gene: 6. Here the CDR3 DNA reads TGTGCCAGCCGGGGACAGGCAAGCTACGAGCAGTACTTC. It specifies CASRGQASYEQYF.

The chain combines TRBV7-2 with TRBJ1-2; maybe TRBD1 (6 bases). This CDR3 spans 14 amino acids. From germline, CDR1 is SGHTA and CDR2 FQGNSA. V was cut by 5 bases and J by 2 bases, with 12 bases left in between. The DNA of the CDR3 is TGTGCCAGCAGCCCCCAGGGGCGGAACTATGGCTACACCTTC. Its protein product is CASSPQGRNYGYTF.

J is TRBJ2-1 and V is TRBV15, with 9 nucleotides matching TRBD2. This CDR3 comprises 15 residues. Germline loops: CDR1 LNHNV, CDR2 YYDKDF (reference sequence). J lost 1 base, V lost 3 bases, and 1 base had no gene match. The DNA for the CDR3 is TGTGCCACCAGCAGGGCGGGAGGGTCCTACAATGAGCAGTTCTTC. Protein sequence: CATSRAGGSYNEQFF.

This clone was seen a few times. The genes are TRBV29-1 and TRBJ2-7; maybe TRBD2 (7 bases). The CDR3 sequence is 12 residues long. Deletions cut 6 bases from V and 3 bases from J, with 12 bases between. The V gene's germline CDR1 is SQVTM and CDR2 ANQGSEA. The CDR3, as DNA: TGCAGCGTCCACAGGGAGGGCTACGAGCAGTACTTC. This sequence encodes CSVHREGYEQYF.

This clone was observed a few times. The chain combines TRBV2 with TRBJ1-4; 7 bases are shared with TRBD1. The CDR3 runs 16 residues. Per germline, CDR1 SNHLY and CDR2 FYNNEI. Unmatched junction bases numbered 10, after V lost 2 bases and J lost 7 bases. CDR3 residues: CASSESGRGRGEKLFF. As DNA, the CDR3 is TGTGCCAGCAGTGAATCTGGAAGGGGGCGAGGTGAAAAACTGTTTTTT.

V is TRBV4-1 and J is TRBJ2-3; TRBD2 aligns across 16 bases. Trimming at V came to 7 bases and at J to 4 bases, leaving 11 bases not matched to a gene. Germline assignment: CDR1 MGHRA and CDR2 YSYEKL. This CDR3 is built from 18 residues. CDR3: CASIPGLAGGPNADTQYF. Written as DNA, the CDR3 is TGCGCCAGCATACCGGGACTAGCGGGAGGGCCGAACGCAGATACGCAGTATTTT.

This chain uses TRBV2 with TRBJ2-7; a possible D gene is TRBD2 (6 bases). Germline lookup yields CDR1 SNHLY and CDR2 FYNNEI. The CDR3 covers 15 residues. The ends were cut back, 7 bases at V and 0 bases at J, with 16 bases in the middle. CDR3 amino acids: CASTLERGSSYEQYF. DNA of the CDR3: TGTGCCAGCACACTTGAACGGGGGAGCTCCTACGAGCAGTACTTC.

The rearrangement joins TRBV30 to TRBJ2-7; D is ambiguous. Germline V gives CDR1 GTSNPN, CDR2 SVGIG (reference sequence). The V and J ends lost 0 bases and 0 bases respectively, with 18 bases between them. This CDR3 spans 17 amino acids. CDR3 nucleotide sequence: TGTGCCTGGAGTGTACTGAGCTCCAGCGATAGCTCCTACGAGCAGTACTTC. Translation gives CAWSVLSSSDSSYEQYF. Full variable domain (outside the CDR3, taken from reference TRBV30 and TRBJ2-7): SQTIHQWPATLVQPVGSPLSLECTVEGTSNPNLYWYRQAAGRGLQLLFYSVGIGQISSEVPQNLSASRPQDRQFILSSKKLLLSDSGFYLCAWSVLSSSDSSYEQYFGPGTRLTVT.

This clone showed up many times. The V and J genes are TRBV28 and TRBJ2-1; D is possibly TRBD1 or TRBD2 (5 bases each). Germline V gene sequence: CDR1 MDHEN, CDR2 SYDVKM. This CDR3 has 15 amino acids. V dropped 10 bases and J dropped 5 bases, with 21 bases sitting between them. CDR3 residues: CAIRTWDGWNNEQFF. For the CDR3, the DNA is TGTGCCATTCGAACCTGGGACGGTTGGAACAATGAGCAGTTCTTC.

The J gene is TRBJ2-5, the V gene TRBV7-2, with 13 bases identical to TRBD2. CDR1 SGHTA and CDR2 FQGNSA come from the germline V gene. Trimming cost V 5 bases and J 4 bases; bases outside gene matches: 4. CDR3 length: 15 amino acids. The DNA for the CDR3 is TGTGCCAGCAGCCAAGGACTAGCGGGAGTAGAGACCCAGTACTTC. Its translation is CASSQGLAGVETQYF.

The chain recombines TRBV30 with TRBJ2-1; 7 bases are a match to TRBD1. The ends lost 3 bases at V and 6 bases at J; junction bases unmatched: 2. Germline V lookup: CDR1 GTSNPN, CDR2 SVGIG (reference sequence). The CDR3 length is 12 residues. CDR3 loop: CAWRGTVNEQFF. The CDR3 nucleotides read TGTGCCTGGAGGGGGACAGTCAATGAGCAGTTCTTC.